This T cell receptor beta chain was obtained from a study of cytomegalovirus exposure and HLA in healthy donors (TCRdb year 2017). For context, the study as a whole: An earlier analysis of roughly 500 of the donors reported 276 Gb of sequence data and about 120 million unique TCR beta sequences obtained from around 190 million T cells. An early release that covered 640 HLA-typed donors contained approximately 290 gigabases of sequencing data and tens of millions of unique TCR sequences. Of the roughly 400 genotyped donors, 75% to 85% were placed in the genetic ancestry cluster associated with self-reported Caucasian donors. The study was designed to test whether signatures of past pathogen exposure could be identified by cataloging public T cell receptors. The study used immunosequencing to profile the T cell repertoires of about 670 subjects and linked those repertoires to cytomegalovirus serostatus. A separate validation cohort of roughly 130 different subjects was used in addition to the roughly 640-subject first cohort. The study combined high-throughput TCR immunosequencing, statistical association of individual TCRs with disease status, and machine learning to predict cytomegalovirus infection status. To study patterns of TCR occurrence, a later analysis re-analyzed previously published TCR beta repertoires from just over 650 donors and added high-resolution HLA genotyping. Rather than drawing on any new phenotypic data, the later analysis identified candidate immune exposures from TCR beta sequences and the way those sequences occurred across donors. In an earlier analysis of 500 to 650 of the donors, high-throughput TCR beta sequencing was used to judge whether each TCR beta V gene segment behaved as functional or pseudogenic. Donor age, sex, ethnicity and CMV serostatus were compiled alongside the repertoire data. In a later genetic analysis, genome-wide SNP genotypes for about 65% of the 666 donors were used, and that subset was treated as a discovery cohort. All discovery cohort repertoires had been generated using a single sequencing platform. Both class I and class II loci were covered by HLA typing, at four-digit resolution. The number of typed donors differed by locus: about 620-640 for A, B, C, DRB1 and DQB1; 500 to 550 for DQA1; 606 for DPA1; and about 470 for DPB1. Several DR-DQ haplotypes were handled as single units for association and clustering, since linkage in the cohort was strong. On average, around 200,000 unique TCR beta nucleotide sequences were sequenced per donor among 398 genotyped donors of the cohort, with roughly 18% of those sequences being non-productive. Results and caveats for the whole study, not just this receptor: A further reported finding was that TCR beta sequences accurately predicted the HLA-A and HLA-B alleles for most subjects in the first cohort. Specific HLA alleles were associated with about 17,000 TCR beta sequences at a false discovery rate of 0.05 in a later analysis. The presence/absence analyses assumed that sequencing depth was roughly uniform across donors, and that assumption may not be true. Three of the identified cytomegalovirus-associated TCR beta chains were confirmed in vitro to be specific for cytomegalovirus antigens. In this cohort, only TCR beta chains were sequenced, and detectable features were limited by the absence of alpha or paired-chain data. The only immune exposure information available for the cohort was CMV serostatus. HLA typing was unavailable for some donors at each locus, so association tests used only the typed subset. Cytomegalovirus status was reported to be diagnosed by the classifier with high specificity and sensitivity in both the original and validation cohorts. While some public TCRs were present in many individuals, most TCR sequences turned up only very rarely across donors. Some IMGT-functional V segments, including TRBV6-2 and TRBV6-3, could not be told apart with the 87-base-pair reads, so those segments were excluded. The earlier analysis of approximately 590 of the donors excluded seventeen rarely observed V segments, including chromosome 9 orphons, because counts were too low. A cluster of highly shared sequence variants was judged likely to be a technical artifact of the sequencing pipeline. An association between a missense DCLRE1C variant and V-gene and J-gene trimming of TCR beta chains was found in a later genetic analysis and replicated in an independent cohort. The authors suggested that the approach could potentially be extended to other disease states and immunological phenotypes. In a later analysis, several top co-occurrence clusters were reported to appear linked to parvovirus B19, influenza, CMV and Epstein-Barr virus. The study listed 170 or so TCR beta chains as associated with cytomegalovirus. Strong co-occurrence of HLA alleles, especially DR and DQ, made assigning TCR associations to individual alleles difficult. Linkage disequilibrium might explain the correlated functional status among segregating V segments, but an unknown experimental factor could not be excluded. In an earlier analysis of about 600 of the donors, most TCR beta V segments appeared in productive rearrangements about 87% or about 30% of the time, broadly matching IMGT annotations. A later analysis found that TCR association rates varied across HLA loci, with DRB1 alleles showing the most associated TCRs and HLA-C alleles the fewest. In a later analysis, HLA-associated TCR beta chains showed more clonal expansion and lower generation probabilities than non-associated chains that were equally common. Compared with the 666-donor mean, donors in an Asian-associated ancestry cluster had fewer N-insertions in productive TCRs, according to a later genetic analysis. According to a later analysis, most CMV-associated TCR beta chains appeared to be HLA-restricted, and the HLA associations seemed to be driven largely by CMV exposure.

The method behind the library was the immunoSEQ multiplex PCR assay. For the multiplex PCR, a mixture combining 60 forward primers for TCR Vbeta segments and 13 reverse primers for TCR Jbeta segments was used. Amplification of the CDR3 region of rearranged TCR beta genes was performed with a multiplex PCR assay on genomic DNA. The Illumina HiSeq System was used to sequence the amplified TCR beta libraries as 87-base-pair reads. Processing in the source paper ran as follows. A later analysis counted 75 million to 100 million unique TCR beta chains across the roughly 700 repertoires, and roughly 9.9 million of these chains were shared by at least two donors. Raw reads were error-corrected and collapsed into unique sequences with a nearest-neighbor algorithm that merged closely related sequences to remove PCR and sequencing errors. Alignment of CDR3 sequences to IMGT reference sequences was used to assign V, D and J gene segments. For a sequence to be retained, a match of at least six nucleotides was required to both a V gene segment and a J gene segment. A rearrangement was called productive if the CDR3 had no stop codons and remained in frame with V and J, and every other rearrangement was called non-productive. CDR3 was defined by IMGT convention, running from the second conserved V-encoded cysteine to the conserved J-encoded phenylalanine. Sequences without an unambiguous match to a single V gene segment were excluded from the earlier analysis of 587 of the donors. In an earlier analysis of approximately 590 of the donors, V segments were called functional above 56.7% productive rearrangements and were called segregating when the between-donor standard deviation exceeded 5%. To diagnose cytomegalovirus status from the catalog of TCR beta chain sequences, a statistical classification framework was built. In a later analysis, V and J genes were assigned by comparing TCR nucleotide sequences against IMGT/GENE-DB human TR gene sequences. In a later analysis, CDR3 sequences and most-parsimonious VDJ recombination scenarios were assigned using the TCRdist pipeline. A later analysis defined each TCR beta chain by its CDR3 amino acid sequence plus V-gene family, and excluded reads lacking a unique V-gene family. As a way to deal with suspected cross-contamination and a sequencing artifact, a later analysis dropped roughly 620 nucleotide sequences that were highly shared and had low generation probability. In a later analysis, a clonal expansion index was calculated for each public chain from normalized within-repertoire ranks of inferred template counts. In a later analysis, generation probabilities were computed using a VDJ recombination model fitted to out-of-frame rearrangements, and the results were checked against IGoR. A later analysis scored TCR-TCR, TCR-HLA and TCR-CMV co-occurrence with hypergeometric tests, applying a repertoire-size bias correction to TCR pairs. In a later analysis, false discovery rates were estimated by permuting HLA or CMV assignments 20 times. In a later analysis, co-occurring TCRs were grouped with DBSCAN, and TCRdist sequence similarity was added when clustering was performed within HLA-allele-positive subsets. Repertoires with fewer than 30,000 or more than 120,000 public chains, plus five repertoires with anomalous nucleotide sharing, were excluded from co-occurrence clustering. Held by TCRdb, this immuneACCESS table contains in-frame sequences only and omits some clones. Under half of the omission traces to an unresolved V gene where checked; the cause of the rest is unknown. That table is the source of V, J and clone size, and D and trimming were worked out from the DNA. Within this sample are 120,000 to 150,000 clones, with roughly four fifths of them counted one time only. The ten largest clones capture 1.5% to 2.5% of the sample.

In the case of this clone: Its antigen remains undetermined. No much larger clone exists at a distance of one base, and base qualities are not known.

V loses 5 bases of germline sequence and J loses 6 bases, and the interval between the two ends is 13 bases. The CDR3 contains 14 residues, cysteine and phenylalanine counted. The DNA shown is the 42-base CDR3, in frame from base 1. The germline V gene yields MNHEY for CDR1 and SVGAGI for CDR2. The cohort comprised around 700 healthy bone marrow donors. At the time of sampling, all cohort members were nominally healthy, though unrecorded immune exposures were likely present. The donor was CMV seronegative and was included in the group of several hundred seronegative cohort members. Every donor gave a peripheral blood sample, and the peripheral blood mononuclear cells from that sample were used for TCR beta sequencing. Genomic DNA was extracted from the blood cell samples with the Qiagen DNeasy Blood Extraction Kit.

Sequences were obtained from PBMCs. This receptor was taken from a woman aged 40 to 55 in good health and CMV-seronegative. The chain is made from TRBV6-5 and TRBJ2-2; no D gene is confidently identified. The CDR3 is CASSRVDRSGELFF. The DNA sequence reads TGTGCCAGCAGTCGCGTCGATAGATCCGGGGAGCTGTTTTTT.